This T cell receptor (beta chain) originates from a study of early T cells in non-severe SARS-CoV-2 infection. Study background: From unsorted whole blood, bulk RNA was sequenced, and the chains remained unpaired. Study observations and caveats: Matching against VDJdb likely underestimated virus-specific expansions, favoring anti-spike CD8.

V gave up 3 bases and J gave up 4 bases; unmatched junction bases: 6. Germline lookup yields CDR1 SGHTA and CDR2 FQGNSA. The CDR3 has 16 amino acids. Unique molecular identifiers were added to individual cDNA molecules. MiXCR, run by TCRdb on the 5' RACE reads, gives a single entry per CDR3 protein. In the table there are 25,000 to 30,000 distinct CDR3 sequences, around 4% of which are singletons. This clonotype was detected ten times or more. Its antigen is undetermined. This receptor was taken from an adult who was a healthcare worker with PCR-confirmed SARS-CoV-2 infection or an uninfected control (not recorded which). Sequencing was done on a sample of whole blood. The V and J genes are TRBV7-2 and TRBJ2-1; 10 nucleotides match TRBD2. The CDR3 DNA reads as TGTGCCAGCAGCTTCGCGACTAGCGGGTCGTACAATGAGCAGTTCTTC. This codes for CASSFATSGSYNEQFF.